The clone carrying this T cell receptor beta chain has a handful of counts. TCRdb itself ran the RT-PCR reads through MiXCR, one entry per CDR3 protein. The sample carries some 150,000 distinct CDR3 sequences, about 36% recorded once. The CDR3 totals 16 residues. The germline V and J ends were trimmed by 0 bases and 7 bases, with 14 bases remaining between them. Germline values: CDR1 SGHRS, CDR2 YFSETQ. This record comes from a study of patients and donors after allogeneic stem cell transplantation. The rearrangement uses TRBV5-1 and TRBJ1-6, with D unclear. This TCR came from a human donor who was either an allogeneic HSCT recipient or a stem cell or donor lymphocyte infusion donor (not recorded which). It is not recorded whose cells these are; they may come from a transplant donor. The sequenced material came from blood, either unsorted or a sorted T cell fraction (not recorded which). The CDR3 DNA follows: TGCGCCAGCAGCTTGGCCGGCAGCCTCGGGAATTCACCCCTCCACTTT. Its protein is CASSLAGSLGNSPLHF.